This T cell receptor beta chain was recorded in a study of T cells after yellow fever vaccination. TCRdb itself ran the 5' RACE reads through MiXCR, one entry per CDR3 protein. The data hold some 560,000 distinct CDR3 sequences, with approximately 21% observed a single time. V dropped 1 base and J dropped 7; count of bases not matched to a gene: 10. The CDR3 length is 15 residues. Looked up from germline, CDR1 is SEHNR and CDR2 is FQNEAQ (reference sequence). The sequence was collected from a man younger than 45 who received the YFV17D yellow fever vaccine. This specimen consisted of PBMCs, obtained 15 days after the yellow fever booster vaccination. This sequence joins TRBV7-9 and TRBJ2-7, with 7 positions matching TRBD1. The CDR3 sequence is CASSLGDGQEREQYF. CDR3 coding DNA: TGTGCCAGCAGCTTAGGGGATGGACAGGAACGGGAGCAGTACTTC.